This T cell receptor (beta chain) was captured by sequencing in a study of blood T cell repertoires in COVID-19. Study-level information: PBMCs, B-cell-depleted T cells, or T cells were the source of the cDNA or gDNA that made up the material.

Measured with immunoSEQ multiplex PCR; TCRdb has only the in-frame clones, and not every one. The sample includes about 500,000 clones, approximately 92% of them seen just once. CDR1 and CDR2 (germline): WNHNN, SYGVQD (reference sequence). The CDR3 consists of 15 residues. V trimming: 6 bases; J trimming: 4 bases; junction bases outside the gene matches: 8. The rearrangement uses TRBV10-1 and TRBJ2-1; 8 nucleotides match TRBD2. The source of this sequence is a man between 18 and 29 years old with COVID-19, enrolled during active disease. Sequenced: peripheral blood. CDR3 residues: CASRSDGGRYNEQFF. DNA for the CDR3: TGCGCCAGCAGGTCCGATGGCGGGAGGTACAATGAGCAGTTCTTC.